What follows describes a single T cell receptor (beta chain). The antigen is unknown. A much more abundant neighbour one base away suggests this may be a read error. Stated time point: newly diagnosed GD, antithyroid drugs for less than 3 months. From PBMCs, RNA was extracted and then used to make the TCR library. Graves' disease diagnoses followed American Thyroid Association guidelines. The data stem from a study of regulatory T cells in long-lasting Graves disease. Study-wide points: Repertoires from persistent disease leaned toward TRBV28, TRBJ1-2 and TRBJ2-5.

Library construction for TCR beta used iRepertoire HTBI primers and Arm-PCR of CDR3 regions. TCRdb used MiXCR to reprocess the multiplex PCR reads, holding one entry per CDR3 protein. The sample records roughly 520,000 distinct CDR3 sequences, more than 10% being singletons. This CDR3 region has 15 residues. The same sample was also used in a study of T cells in Graves' hyperthyroidism and ophthalmopathy. This second study says: Any patient presenting with uncontrolled infection, other autoimmune disease, pregnancy or lactation was left out. Classification by a 13 V-J model distinguished ophthalmopathy from stable hyperthyroidism.

The chain joins TRBV12-3 or TRBV12-4 to TRBJ2-2, with D perhaps TRBD2 (6 bases). The source of this sequence is a woman aged 30 to 39 with Graves disease. The sequencing here drew on peripheral blood mononuclear cells (PBMCs), taken at new diagnosis, from a patient treated with antithyroid drugs. CDR3 amino acids: CASSVGGVNTGELSF. DNA of the CDR3: TGTGCCAGCAGTGTCGGCGGGGTAAACACCGGGGAGCTGTCTTTT.